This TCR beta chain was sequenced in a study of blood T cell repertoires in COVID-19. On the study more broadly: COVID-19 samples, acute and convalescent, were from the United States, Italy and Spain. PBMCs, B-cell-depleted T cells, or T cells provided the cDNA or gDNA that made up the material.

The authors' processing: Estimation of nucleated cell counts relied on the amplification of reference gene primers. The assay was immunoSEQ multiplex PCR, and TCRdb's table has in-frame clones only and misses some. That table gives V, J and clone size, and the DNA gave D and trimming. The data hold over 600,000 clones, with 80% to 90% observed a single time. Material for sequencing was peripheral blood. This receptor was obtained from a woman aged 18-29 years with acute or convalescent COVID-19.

CDR3 protein: CASSYSPVDRGLEAFF. The CDR3, as DNA: TGTGCCAGCAGTTACTCTCCCGTCGACAGGGGGCTGGAGGCTTTCTTT. The chain recombines TRBV6-6 with TRBJ1-1; 10 nucleotides line up with TRBD1. CDR1 MNHNY and CDR2 SVGAGI come from the germline V gene (reference sequence). CDR3 length: 16 residues. Germline trimming cut 0 bases from V and 11 bases from J; bases unmatched to any gene: 12.